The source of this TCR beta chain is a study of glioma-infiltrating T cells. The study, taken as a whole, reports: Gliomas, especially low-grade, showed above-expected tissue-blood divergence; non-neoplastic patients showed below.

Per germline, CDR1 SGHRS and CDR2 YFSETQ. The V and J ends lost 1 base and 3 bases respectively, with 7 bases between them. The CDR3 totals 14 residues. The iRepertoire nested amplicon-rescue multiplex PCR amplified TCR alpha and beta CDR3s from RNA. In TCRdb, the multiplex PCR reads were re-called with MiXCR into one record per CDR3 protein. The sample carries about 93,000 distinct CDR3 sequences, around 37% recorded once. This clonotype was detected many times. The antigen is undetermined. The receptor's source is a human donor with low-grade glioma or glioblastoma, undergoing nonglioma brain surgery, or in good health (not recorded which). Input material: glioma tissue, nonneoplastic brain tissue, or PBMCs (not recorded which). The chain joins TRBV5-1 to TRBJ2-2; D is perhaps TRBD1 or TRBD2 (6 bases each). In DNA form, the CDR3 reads TGCGCCAGCAGCTTGAGGGGGGACACCGGGGAGCTGTTTTTT. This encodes CASSLRGDTGELFF.